What follows is one T cell receptor (beta chain) and its context. This sample is drawn from a study of control samples from healthy donors and cancer patients. V was pared by 4 bases and J by 5 bases, with 11 bases of the junction left unmatched. The CDR3 covers 17 residues. The germline V gene has CDR1 MNHEY and CDR2 SMNVEV (reference sequence). The protocol was immunoSEQ multiplex PCR, while the TCRdb copy is restricted to in-frame clones and leaves out a portion. This table has 150,000 to 200,000 clones, 80% to 95% appearing once. The sequence derives from a woman in her thirties in good health. Sequencing used blood. The V gene is TRBV27, the J gene TRBJ2-1; 10 bases line up with TRBD2. In nucleotides, the CDR3 is TGTGCCAGCAGTTCAATACGAGCGGGAGGGGAGGACAATGAGCAGTTCTTC. It codes for CASSSIRAGGEDNEQFF.